Sequencing of this TCR beta chain was carried out in a study of identical twins. V lost 4 bases and J lost 4; bases outside the gene matches: 10. CDR3 length: 16 residues. The germline V gene encodes CDR1 LGHNA and CDR2 YNFKEQ. TCRdb fed the 5' RACE reads into MiXCR, producing one record per CDR3 protein. The table lists roughly 250,000 distinct CDR3 sequences, about 7% of them singletons. This clonotype occurred a few times. The same data also contributed to another study, on yellow fever vaccine responses in identical twins.

The V call is TRBV4-2, the J call TRBJ2-5, with 9 bases matching TRBD2. Material: memory (CD45RO+) T cells sorted from blood. This sequence originates from a young woman in good health. CDR3 sequence: CASSLAAGGPGETQYF. For the CDR3, the DNA is TGTGCCAGCAGCCTTGCGGCGGGGGGGCCGGGAGAGACCCAGTACTTC.